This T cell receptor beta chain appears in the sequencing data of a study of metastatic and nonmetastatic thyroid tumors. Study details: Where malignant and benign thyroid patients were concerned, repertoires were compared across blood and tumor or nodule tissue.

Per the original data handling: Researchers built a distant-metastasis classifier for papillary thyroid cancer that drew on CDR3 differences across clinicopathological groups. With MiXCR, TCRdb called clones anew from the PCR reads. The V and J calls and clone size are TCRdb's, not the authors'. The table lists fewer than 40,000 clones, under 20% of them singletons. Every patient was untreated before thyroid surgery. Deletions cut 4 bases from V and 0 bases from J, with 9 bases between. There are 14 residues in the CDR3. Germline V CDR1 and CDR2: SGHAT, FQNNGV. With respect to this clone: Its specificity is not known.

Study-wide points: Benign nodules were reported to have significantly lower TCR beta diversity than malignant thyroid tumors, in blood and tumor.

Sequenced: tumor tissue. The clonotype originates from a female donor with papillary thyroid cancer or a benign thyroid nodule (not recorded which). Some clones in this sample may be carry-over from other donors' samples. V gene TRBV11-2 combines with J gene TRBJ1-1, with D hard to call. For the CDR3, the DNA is TGTGCCAGCAGCTCATCCACAGTGAACACTGAAGCTTTCTTT. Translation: CASSSSTVNTEAFF.